This paragraph reports one T cell receptor beta chain. Its matching antigen is unknown. The sample comes from a study of T cell responses to AZD1222 COVID-19 vaccine. Study observations and caveats: Two doses of AZD1222 preceded a rise in Spike-specific TCR breadth and depth. Unmutated regions of variants are reportedly targeted by nearly half of spike-specific TCRs. Repertoire sampling was restricted to post-peak T cell response timepoints. There were mostly white British donors and more females than males, and clonal diversity was possibly underestimated.

Germline CDR1 and CDR2: SEHNR and FQNEAQ (reference sequence). Trimming pared 1 base from V and 2 bases from J, leaving 8 bases between. The CDR3 is 15 residues long. Sequencing was performed with immunoSEQ multiplex PCR; in TCRdb, only in-frame clones are kept and a portion is missing. The table shows about 96,000 clones, with 88% occurring only once. The receptor was isolated from an adult in good health. The sample was peripheral blood, taken on day 0 of AZD1222 vaccination. The rearrangement uses TRBV7-9 and TRBJ2-2; unclear D gene. CDR3 residues: CASSLGGFNTGELFF. The CDR3 bases are TGTGCCAGCAGCTTAGGAGGATTTAACACCGGGGAGCTGTTTTTT. Supplemented by reference TRBV7-9 and TRBJ2-2, the full variable domain reads DTGVSQNPRHKITKRGQNVTFRCDPISEHNRLYWYRQTLGQGPEFLTYFQNEAQLEKSRLLSDRFSAERPKGSFSTLEIQRTEQGDSAMYLCASSLGGFNTGELFFGEGSRLTVL.